A selection of T cell receptor beta chains follows, all from one sample in a study of blood T cell repertoires in COVID-19. Assay: immunoSEQ multiplex PCR; the TCRdb copy retains only in-frame clones and omits some. The data show around 300,000 clones, with around 90% seen just once and roughly 2.1% held by the top ten. The source material was peripheral blood. The receptor source for this set is a man between 18 and 35 years old with active or convalescent COVID-19. Each CDR3 is given with its conserved first and last residue. The D gene is left open where the match is weak. Clone size is stated in some rows and not others, as once, few, many or a class when expanded.

j_call cdr3_length v_call d_call clone_size cdr3_aa cdr3_nt
TRBJ2-2 16 TRBV18 . few CASSPRSGTGTGELFF TGTGCCAGCTCACCTAGGAGCGGGACAGGCACCGGGGAGCTGTTTTTT
TRBJ1-4 17 TRBV27 TRBD1 . CASSPRDRGRANEKLFF TGTGCCAGCAGTCCGCGGGACAGGGGGCGTGCTAATGAAAAACTGTTTTTT
TRBJ1-6 17 TRBV5-1 TRBD1 . CASSLGTGGSYNSPLHF TGCGCCAGCAGCTTGGGGACAGGGGGCTCCTATAATTCACCCCTCCACTTT
TRBJ2-2 13 TRBV28 . few CASRPAGTGELFF TGTGCCAGCAGACCGGCGGGAACCGGGGAGCTGTTTTTT
TRBJ2-7 16 TRBV28 TRBD1 . CASITPGQGKPYEQYF TGTGCCAGCATCACTCCGGGACAGGGTAAACCTTACGAGCAGTACTTC
TRBJ1-2 15 TRBV6-5 . once CASSYSSASRNGYTF TGTGCCAGCAGTTACTCCTCGGCATCTAGGAATGGCTACACCTTC
TRBJ1-5 14 TRBV27 TRBD1 . CASSLGQEDQPQHF TGTGCCAGCAGCCTGGGACAGGAGGATCAGCCCCAGCATTTT
TRBJ1-1 13 TRBV5-6 . . CASSFTENTEAFF TGTGCCAGCAGCTTTACAGAGAACACTGAAGCTTTCTTT
TRBJ1-2 12 TRBV7-9 . . CASSPPGTRRTF TGTGCCAGCAGCCCCCCTGGGACTCGGCGGACCTTC
TRBJ2-2 12 TRBV7-9 . . CASNRATGELFF TGTGCCAGCAATCGAGCCACCGGGGAGCTGTTTTTT
TRBJ2-7 12 TRBV3-1/TRBV3-2 TRBD1 . CASSQTGYEQYF TGTGCCAGCAGCCAGACAGGGTACGAGCAGTACTTC
TRBJ2-1 15 TRBV12-5 TRBD2 . CASGLLAGGANEQFF TGTGCTAGTGGCCTTTTAGCGGGGGGGGCCAATGAGCAGTTCTTC
TRBJ2-1 13 TRBV5-1 . . CASSAGIYNEQFF TGCGCCAGCAGCGCCGGGATTTACAATGAGCAGTTCTTC
TRBJ1-1 14 TRBV10-2 TRBD1 . CASSETGGWTEAFF TGCGCCAGCAGTGAGACAGGGGGTTGGACTGAAGCTTTCTTT
TRBJ1-2 13 TRBV5-6 . . CASSLSGFYGYTF TGTGCCAGCAGCTTGTCAGGGTTCTATGGCTACACCTTC
TRBJ2-5 16 TRBV7-9 . . CASSLARTGGEETQYF TGTGCCAGCAGCTTAGCTCGAACGGGGGGCGAGGAGACCCAGTACTTC
TRBJ2-1 17 TRBV6-2/TRBV6-3 . . CASSGALTRRLPNEQFF TGTGCCAGCAGTGGGGCTTTGACACGACGTCTCCCTAATGAGCAGTTCTTC